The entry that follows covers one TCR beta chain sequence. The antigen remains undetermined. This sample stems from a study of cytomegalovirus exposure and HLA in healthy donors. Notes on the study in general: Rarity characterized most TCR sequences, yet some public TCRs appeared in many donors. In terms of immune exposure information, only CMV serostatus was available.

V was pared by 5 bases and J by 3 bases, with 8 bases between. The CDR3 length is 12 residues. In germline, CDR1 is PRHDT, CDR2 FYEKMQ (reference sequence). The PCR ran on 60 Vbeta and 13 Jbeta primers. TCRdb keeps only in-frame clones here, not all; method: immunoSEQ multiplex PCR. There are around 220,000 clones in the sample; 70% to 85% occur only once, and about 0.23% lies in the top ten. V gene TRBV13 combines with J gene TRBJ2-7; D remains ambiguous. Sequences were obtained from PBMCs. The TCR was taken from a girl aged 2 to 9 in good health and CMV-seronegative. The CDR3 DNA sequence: TGTGCCAGCAGCATTCGAGTCTACGAGCAGTACTTC. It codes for CASSIRVYEQYF. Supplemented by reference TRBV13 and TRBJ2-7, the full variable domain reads AAGVIQSPRHLIKEKRETATLKCYPIPRHDTVYWYQQGPGQDPQFLISFYEKMQSDKGSIPDRFSAQQFSDYHSELNMSSLELGDSALYFCASSIRVYEQYFGPGTRLTVT.